The text below deals with one T cell receptor beta chain. Antigen: not known. Clones were read by immunoSEQ multiplex PCR, and TCRdb kept only the in-frame ones, dropping some. The sample yields hundreds of thousands of clones, about 89% seen once. CDR3 length equals 15 residues. Germline CDR1 and CDR2: MDHEN and SYDVKM. After removal of 6 bases from V and 4 bases from J, the junction contained 10 bases not matched to a gene. Sample treatment: 15 to 20 received Ad26.COV2.S at low or high dose, single or two shots; roughly five received placebo; per-sample allocation not given. After the first vaccine or placebo injection, samples were drawn on day 63. This specimen belongs to a study of Ad26.COV2.S vaccination and SARS-CoV-2 variants. Whole-study findings and limits: Substantial breadth was reported for post-vaccination spike-specific CD8+ and CD4+ T cells.

The chain recombines TRBV28 with TRBJ2-7; 9 positions agree with TRBD2. Sequencing was performed on peripheral blood, taken in a trial of Ad26.COV2.S vaccine versus placebo. The receptor comes from a person aged 18 to 59 who received the Ad26.COV2.S COVID-19 vaccine or a placebo. The CDR3 DNA reads TGTGCCAGCAGCCACTCTAGCGGGGCCTTTTACGAGCAGTACTTC. This sequence encodes CASSHSSGAFYEQYF.